A single sample gave rise to the 30 T cell receptor beta chains below, sequenced in a study of a mutant IDH1 vaccine in newly diagnosed glioma. Produced via immunoSEQ multiplex PCR; TCRdb's table is partial and in-frame only. The repertoire includes tens of thousands of clones, 90% to 95% of them detected once, and about 2.4% sits in the top ten. Time point reported: week 5, during vaccination. A single vaccine dose contained 300 ug of mutant IDH1 20-mer peptide, and topical imiquimod was used with it. Antigens for these TCRs are unknown. The source material was PBMCs, sampled from a glioma patient whose treatment included an IDH1 peptide vaccine. The receptors were gathered from a man over 45 with glioma.

CDR3 nucleotides: TGTGCCAGCAGCTTACACAGAGCTAACTATGGCTACACCTTC. Amino acid sequence: CASSLHRANYGYTF. The genes are TRBV5-8 and TRBJ1-2; D not resolved. Trimming shortened V by 2 bases and J by 0 bases, and 8 bases separated the two germline ends. The germline gives CDR1 SGHTS, CDR2 YDEGEE. CDR3 length: 14 amino acids.

V and J are TRBV9 and TRBJ1-6; a weak D match, TRBD1 (6 bases). Germline V gives CDR1 SGDLS, CDR2 YYNGEE. Trimming took 0 bases from V and 9 from J, leaving 10 bases between them. This CDR3 has 14 residues. CDR3 sequence: CASSVDVRGSPLHF. CDR3 coding DNA: TGTGCCAGCAGCGTAGACGTCAGGGGTTCACCCCTCCACTTT. The whole variable domain, remainder taken from reference TRBV9 and TRBJ1-6, is DSGVTQTPKHLITATGQRVTLRCSPRSGDLSVYWYQQSLDQGLQFLIQYYNGEERAKGNILERFSAQQFPDLHSELNLSSLELGDSALYFCASSVDVRGSPLHFGNGTRLTVT.

V gene TRBV5-6 combines with J gene TRBJ2-7; perhaps D is TRBD1 or TRBD2 (5 bases each). Germline loops: CDR1 SGHDT, CDR2 YYEEEE. The CDR3 extends over 16 amino acids. The V gene lost 0 bases and the J gene lost 2 bases, with 15 bases spanning the gap. Written as DNA, the CDR3 is TGTGCCAGCAGCTTGGGTTCCGGGACGTACCCCTACGAGCAGTACTTC. Amino acid sequence: CASSLGSGTYPYEQYF.

The CDR3 here is CASSTRLNTEAFF. The CDR3 nucleotides are TGTGCCAGCAGCACCAGACTGAACACTGAAGCTTTCTTT. This sequence joins TRBV9 and TRBJ1-1; D gene unclear. This CDR3 spans 13 amino acids. Germline V gene sequence: CDR1 SGDLS, CDR2 YYNGEE. V lost 4 bases and J 0 bases, leaving 7 bases between the germline ends. Full variable domain (rest looked up from reference TRBV9 and TRBJ1-1): DSGVTQTPKHLITATGQRVTLRCSPRSGDLSVYWYQQSLDQGLQFLIQYYNGEERAKGNILERFSAQQFPDLHSELNLSSLELGDSALYFCASSTRLNTEAFFGQGTRLTVV.

The chain carries TRBV6-1 and TRBJ1-5; no clear D. The germline gives CDR1 MNHNS, CDR2 SASEGT. V was cut by 4 bases and J by 2 bases, with 12 bases left in between. CDR3 length: 15 amino acids. The CDR3, as DNA: TGTGCCAGCAGTGGAGGGAGATGGGGCAATCAGCCCCAGCATTTT. Amino acid sequence: CASSGGRWGNQPQHF.

In its sample, this clone was seen once. The rearrangement uses TRBV9 and TRBJ2-5, with 7 bases aligning to TRBD1. The CDR3 has 15 residues. Per the germline V gene, CDR1 is SGDLS and CDR2 is YYNGEE. V lost 3 bases, J lost 6 bases, and 11 bases stayed unmatched. The CDR3 DNA follows: TGTGCCAGCAGCGCCGGGCAGGGGGTTATTCAGACCCAGTACTTC. This sequence encodes CASSAGQGVIQTQYF.

V and J are TRBV7-2 and TRBJ2-3; unclear D gene. Looked up from germline, CDR1 is SGHTA and CDR2 is FQGNSA. The CDR3 sequence is 13 residues long. Trimming left V 5 bases short and J 4 bases short, with 10 bases between. The CDR3 is CASSPYLSDTQYF. The CDR3 DNA reads as TGTGCCAGCAGCCCATATCTCTCAGATACGCAGTATTTT.

The J gene is TRBJ1-4, the V gene TRBV10-3; unclear D gene. The DNA end is more similar to TRBJ2-2, so the J call may be wrong. Germline V gene lookup returns CDR1 ENHRY and CDR2 SYGVKD. The CDR3 has 11 amino acids. The CDR3 sequence: CAIKGTGELFF. CDR3 nucleotides: TGTGCCATCAAAGGTACAGGGGAGCTGTTTTTT.

V gene TRBV13 combines with J gene TRBJ2-7, with 12 bases fitting TRBD2. Germline V gene lookup returns CDR1 PRHDT and CDR2 FYEKMQ (reference sequence). The CDR3 is made up of 16 amino acids. Trimming took 1 base from V and 2 from J; bases not matched to a gene: 3. This CDR3 reads CASSLASGRAPYEQYF. The CDR3 region has the DNA TGTGCCAGCAGCTTAGCTAGCGGGAGGGCCCCCTACGAGCAGTACTTC.

The chain recombines TRBV29-1 with TRBJ1-4, with D maybe TRBD1 (5 bases). V dropped 6 bases and J dropped 8 bases, with 13 bases sitting between them. CDR3 length: 12 amino acids. CDR1 and CDR2 from the germline V gene are SQVTM and ANQGSEA. The CDR3 bases are TGCAGCGTCCGGCTACCAGGGGAAAAACTGTTTTTT. This codes for CSVRLPGEKLFF.

Only a few counts were recorded for this clone. The chain recombines TRBV7-6 with TRBJ1-5, with D perhaps matching TRBD1 (6 bases). V was cut by 1 base and J by 2 bases, with 9 bases left in between. This CDR3 spans 15 amino acids. The germline CDR1 and CDR2 sequences are SGHVS and FNYEAQ. CDR3 in amino acids: CASSLVGAGNQPQHF. In DNA form, the CDR3 reads TGTGCCAGCAGCTTAGTGGGGGCCGGCAATCAGCCCCAGCATTTT.

The chain links TRBV29-1 to TRBJ1-4, with D uncertain. CDR3 size: 13 residues. Germline V lookup: CDR1 SQVTM, CDR2 ANQGSEA. V was cut by 0 bases and J by 5 bases, with 7 bases left in between. CDR3 sequence: CSVEDGQNEKLFF. The CDR3, as DNA: TGCAGCGTTGAAGATGGGCAGAATGAAAAACTGTTTTTT.

V gene TRBV2 combines with J gene TRBJ2-4; D may be TRBD2 (6 bases). The CDR3 consists of 13 residues. Trimming removed 7 bases at V and 7 bases at J, with 14 bases between. CDR1 SNHLY and CDR2 FYNNEI come from the germline V gene. The chain's CDR3 is CASTQLGGNIQYF. For the CDR3, the DNA is TGTGCCAGCACCCAGCTCGGAGGGAACATTCAGTACTTC.

In DNA form, the CDR3 reads TGTGCCAGCTCAGGGACAGGGAACCCCTACGAGCAGTACTTC. It codes for CASSGTGNPYEQYF. The chain links TRBV18 to TRBJ2-7; 9 bases map to TRBD1. This CDR3 has 14 amino acids. Germline loops: CDR1 KGHSH, CDR2 LQKENI. Unmatched junction bases numbered 4, after V lost 5 bases and J lost 2 bases. The full variable domain, its missing parts supplied by reference TRBV18 and TRBJ2-7, is NAGVMQNPRHLVRRRGQEARLRCSPMKGHSHVYWYRQLPEEGLKFMVYLQKENIIDESGMPKERFSAEFPKEGPSILRIQQVVRGDSAAYFCASSGTGNPYEQYFGPGTRLTVT.

V usage is TRBV4-3 and J usage is TRBJ2-7; D tentatively reads TRBD1 or TRBD2 (6 bases each). The CDR3 extends over 15 amino acids. Germline V gene data show CDR1 as LGHNA and CDR2 as YSLEER. With 0 bases removed from V and 4 bases from J, the gap between germline ends came to 13 bases. CDR3 in amino acids: CASSQDFRGAYEQYF. CDR3 DNA sequence: TGCGCCAGCAGCCAAGATTTTAGGGGGGCATACGAGCAGTACTTC.

The V gene is TRBV6-1, the J gene TRBJ1-5; 9 positions agree with TRBD1. V gave up 8 bases and J gave up 3 bases; unmatched junction bases: 8. CDR3 length equals 15 residues. Germline lookup yields CDR1 MNHNS and CDR2 SASEGT. CDR3 loop: CASFDRGKINQPQHF. The CDR3, as DNA: TGTGCCAGCTTCGACAGGGGGAAGATCAATCAGCCCCAGCATTTT.

This clone appeared a single time. This chain connects TRBV5-4 to TRBJ2-1; 8 bases are shared with TRBD1. CDR3 length equals 15 residues. The ends lost 4 bases at V and 5 bases at J; junction bases unmatched: 8. Germline V gene data show CDR1 as SGHNT and CDR2 as YYREEE (reference sequence). Written as DNA, the CDR3 is TGTGCCAGCAGCCCGCGGACAGGGTGGGACAATGAGCAGTTCTTC. The encoded protein is CASSPRTGWDNEQFF.

V and J are TRBV30 and TRBJ2-4; 7 positions match TRBD1. V lost 3 bases, J lost 1 base, and 3 bases stayed unmatched. The CDR3 sequence is 14 residues long. Germline assignment: CDR1 GTSNPN and CDR2 SVGIG (reference sequence). CDR3 nucleotide sequence: TGTGCCTGGAGGAAACAGGGGGCCAAAAACATTCAGTACTTC. Its translation is CAWRKQGAKNIQYF.

This sequence joins TRBV27 and TRBJ2-2; no clear D. The CDR3 runs to 13 residues. The V end was cut by 7 bases, the J end by 6 bases, with 12 bases between. In germline, CDR1 is MNHEY, CDR2 SMNVEV (reference sequence). CDR3 sequence (DNA): TGTGCCAGCACCACCGGGCTAGCCGGGGAGCTGTTTTTT. Amino acid sequence: CASTTGLAGELFF.

This chain links TRBV6-4 with TRBJ2-2; 7 bases agree with TRBD1. Germline CDR1 and CDR2: MRHNA and SNTAGT. The junction had 8 bases not matched to a gene; V was cut back by 8 bases and J by 5 bases. The CDR3 has 14 amino acids. In DNA form, the CDR3 reads TGTGCCAGCCGGGACAGCCCTGAAACCGGGGAGCTGTTTTTT. Its translation is CASRDSPETGELFF.

This chain links TRBV29-1 with TRBJ2-2, with a tentative D call TRBD2 (6 bases). The CDR3 length is 11 residues. Germline CDR1 SQVTM, CDR2 ANQGSEA. The V and J ends lost 7 bases and 3 bases respectively, with 6 bases between them. CDR3 sequence: CSAGDTGELFF. The CDR3 region has the DNA TGCAGCGCGGGGGACACCGGGGAGCTGTTTTTT.

The chain employs TRBV10-2 and TRBJ2-7; D could derive from TRBD1 or TRBD2 (5 bases each). The CDR3 has 11 amino acids. Trimming removed 8 bases from V and 3 bases from J, with 8 bases in between. In germline, CDR1 is WSHSY, CDR2 SAAADI. Written as DNA, the CDR3 is TGCGCCAGCGGGGACGGCTACGAGCAGTACTTC. This sequence encodes CASGDGYEQYF.

This sequence joins TRBV10-1 and TRBJ2-1, with TRBD2 identical over 12 bases. CDR3 length: 19 residues. Germline V gene data show CDR1 as WNHNN and CDR2 as SYGVQD (reference sequence). Germline trimming cut 3 bases from V and 16 bases from J; bases unmatched to any gene: 25. In DNA form, the CDR3 reads TGCGCCAGCAGTGAAGTAAGCCCTTTATCGACTAGCGGGGGCCTGGGGGGATTCTTC. Its translation: CASSEVSPLSTSGGLGGFF.

The genes are TRBV27 and TRBJ1-2; 10 nucleotides agree with TRBD1. J was trimmed by 2 bases and V by 5 bases; bases with no gene match: 5. The germline V gene has CDR1 MNHEY and CDR2 SMNVEV (reference sequence). The CDR3 is 15 amino acids. The chain's CDR3 is CASSDPGQGNYGYTF. CDR3 sequence (DNA): TGTGCCAGCAGTGATCCGGGACAGGGGAACTATGGCTACACCTTC.

The CDR3 sequence: CASSPPGGSYNEQFF. For the CDR3, the DNA is TGTGCCAGCAGCCCCCCCGGGGGTAGCTACAATGAGCAGTTCTTC. The chain carries TRBV9 and TRBJ2-1; tentative D call: TRBD2 (6 bases). Trimming stripped 4 bases from V and 3 bases from J, with 14 bases between. The CDR3 extends over 15 amino acids. The germline V gene encodes CDR1 SGDLS and CDR2 YYNGEE.

CDR3 DNA sequence: TGCGCCAGCAAAAGTACAGCGGGAGGAATTGGGGAGACCCAGTACTTC. Amino acid sequence: CASKSTAGGIGETQYF. The chain combines TRBV5-1 with TRBJ2-5, with 9 bases lining up with TRBD2. This CDR3 is 16 amino acids long. V lost 6 bases to trimming and J lost 5 bases; unmatched junction nucleotides: 14. From germline, CDR1 is SGHRS and CDR2 YFSETQ.

V and J are TRBV28 and TRBJ1-3; possibly TRBD1 for D (5 bases). The CDR3 spans 15 residues. The V end lost 6 bases, the J end lost 4 bases, and 16 bases lay between the germline ends. Per the germline V gene, CDR1 is MDHEN and CDR2 is SYDVKM. CDR3 DNA: TGTGCCAGCAGCCGTGGGTTGTGGGACGGAAACACCATATATTTT. Its translation is CASSRGLWDGNTIYF.

This clone has a single count. The chain has TRBV4-3 and TRBJ2-7; D not certain. CDR1 and CDR2 (germline): LGHNA, YSLEER. Trimming took 3 bases from V and 3 from J, leaving 15 bases between them. The CDR3 runs 15 residues. In DNA, the CDR3 is TGCGCCAGCAGCCACAAATCCTACGCCGGCTACGAGCAGTACTTC. It codes for CASSHKSYAGYEQYF.

The chain recombines TRBV6-6 with TRBJ2-1; 8 nucleotides align to TRBD1. With V trimmed by 7 bases and J by 6 bases, 11 bases remained unmatched. CDR1 is MNHNY, CDR2 SVGAGI, per germline (reference sequence). The CDR3 covers 15 residues. The CDR3 DNA follows: TGTGCCAGCACAGAACCGGGACAGGCCTTCAATGAGCAGTTCTTC. Translating gives CASTEPGQAFNEQFF.

This clone was seen a few times. The genes are TRBV2 and TRBJ1-5; D may be TRBD1 (5 bases). Germline V lookup: CDR1 SNHLY, CDR2 FYNNEI. Trimming took 2 bases from V and 5 from J, leaving 7 bases between them. The CDR3 is made up of 13 amino acids. Here the CDR3 reads CASSESGDQPQHF. The CDR3 DNA follows: TGTGCCAGCAGTGAATCGGGGGATCAGCCCCAGCATTTT.